The source of this T cell receptor beta chain is a study of CD4+ T cells in melanoma. In regard to this clone: The junction departs from the called germline gene at one end, perhaps through a read error.

Per germline, CDR1 MNHNS and CDR2 SASEGT. CDR3 length: 14 residues. Assay used: immunoSEQ multiplex PCR; TCRdb lists only in-frame clones, some missing. The sample has several thousand clones, approximately 71% seen once. The receptor was isolated from a human donor with melanoma. This chain uses TRBV6-1 with TRBJ1-2; D unresolved. Sequenced input: cells from a culture (not recorded whether cultured in vitro). The CDR3 DNA reads as TGTGCCAGCAGTGCCCGGGTCAGAGAGGGAAGCTCGGATTTC. Amino acids: CASSARVREGSSDF.